This T cell receptor beta chain was documented in a study of cytomegalovirus exposure and HLA in healthy donors (dated by TCRdb to 2016 to 2017). About the investigation overall: An earlier analysis of several hundred of the donors reported over 250 Gb of sequence data and 100 million to 120 million unique TCR beta sequences obtained from around 170 million T cells. An early release that covered some 640 HLA-typed donors contained about 300 gigabases of sequencing data and tens of millions of unique TCR sequences. Of the roughly 400 genotyped donors, 81% were placed in the genetic ancestry cluster associated with self-reported Caucasian donors. The study aimed to test whether cataloging public T cell receptors could reveal signatures of past pathogen exposure. The study used immunosequencing to profile the T cell repertoires of 600 to 850 subjects and linked those repertoires to cytomegalovirus serostatus. In addition to the first cohort of 650 to 800 subjects, a separate validation cohort of approximately 110 different subjects was used. To predict cytomegalovirus infection status, the study combined high-throughput TCR immunosequencing, statistical association of individual TCRs with disease status, and machine learning. To study patterns of TCR occurrence, a later analysis re-analyzed previously published TCR beta repertoires from 550 to 800 donors and added high-resolution HLA genotyping. Rather than drawing on any new phenotypic data, the later analysis identified candidate immune exposures from TCR beta sequences and the way those sequences occurred across donors. An earlier analysis of around 580 of the donors used high-throughput TCR beta sequencing to judge whether each TCR beta V gene segment behaved as functional or pseudogenic. Donor age, sex, ethnicity and CMV serostatus were compiled together with the repertoire data. A later genetic analysis used genome-wide SNP genotypes for about 65% of the roughly 670 donors, treating that subset as a discovery cohort. All discovery cohort repertoires had been generated on a single sequencing platform. HLA typing covered class I and class II loci at four-digit resolution. Typing coverage varied by locus: roughly 629-640 donors for A, B, C, DRB1 and DQB1; roughly 520 for DQA1; around 610 for DPA1; more than 450 for DPB1. Several DR-DQ haplotypes were treated as single units for association and clustering because of strong linkage in the cohort. Among over 350 genotyped donors of the cohort, an average of around 240,000 unique TCR beta nucleotide sequences were sequenced per donor, 15% to 20% of them non-productive.

The germline V gene encodes CDR1 SGHRS and CDR2 YFSETQ. The junction shows trimming of 0 bases on V and 5 bases on J, and the gene matches do not reach 1 base of it. The CDR3 covers 13 residues, taking in both the cysteine and the phenylalanine. Only the CDR3 part of the read is kept: 39 bases, read in frame from the first base. With respect to this clone: The target of this receptor is not known. Base qualities are not at hand, and no much larger clone is one base apart. Other DNA variants within this sample encode the same CDR3.

Receptor amplification or capture employed the immunoSEQ multiplex PCR assay. For the multiplex PCR, a mixture combining 60 forward primers for TCR Vbeta segments and 13 reverse primers for TCR Jbeta segments was used. The CDR3 region of rearranged TCR beta genes was amplified from genomic DNA by a multiplex PCR assay. On the Illumina HiSeq System, the amplified TCR beta libraries were sequenced as 87-base-pair reads. On the study's bioinformatics: A later analysis counted around 72 million unique TCR beta chains across the 550 to 800 repertoires, and around 12 million of these chains were shared by at least two donors. A nearest-neighbor algorithm error-corrected the raw reads and collapsed the reads into unique sequences, merging closely related sequences to remove PCR and sequencing errors. Alignment of CDR3 sequences to IMGT reference sequences was used to assign V, D and J gene segments. For a sequence to be retained, a match of at least six nucleotides to both a V gene segment and a J gene segment was required. A rearrangement was called productive if the CDR3 had no stop codons and remained in frame with V and J, and every other rearrangement was called non-productive. CDR3 was defined by IMGT convention, running from the second conserved V-encoded cysteine to the conserved J-encoded phenylalanine. The earlier analysis of approximately 500 of the donors excluded sequences that lacked an unambiguous match to a single V gene segment. An earlier analysis of 550 to 650 of the donors classified V segments as functional when productive rearrangements were above 56.7% and as segregating when the standard deviation between donors was above 5%. A statistical classification framework was built for diagnosing cytomegalovirus status from the catalog of TCR beta chain sequences. In a later analysis, V and J genes were assigned by comparing TCR nucleotide sequences against IMGT/GENE-DB human TR gene sequences. The TCRdist pipeline was used in a later analysis to assign CDR3 sequences and most-parsimonious VDJ recombination scenarios. In a later analysis, every TCR beta chain was defined by the combination of its CDR3 amino acid sequence and its V-gene family, and reads without a unique V-gene family were dropped. A later analysis removed 550 to 650 highly shared, low-generation-probability nucleotide sequences to deal with suspected cross-contamination and a sequencing artifact. In a later analysis, a clonal expansion index for each public chain was calculated from normalized within-repertoire ranks of inferred template counts. A later analysis computed generation probabilities with a VDJ recombination model fitted to out-of-frame rearrangements, and checked the results against IGoR. A later analysis scored TCR-TCR, TCR-HLA and TCR-CMV co-occurrence with hypergeometric tests, applying a repertoire-size bias correction to TCR pairs. In a later analysis, false discovery rates were estimated by permuting HLA or CMV assignments 20 times. In a later analysis, co-occurring TCRs were grouped using DBSCAN, and TCRdist sequence similarity was added for clustering within HLA-allele-positive subsets. Repertoires with fewer than 30,000 or more than 120,000 public chains were left out of co-occurrence clustering, as were about five repertoires with anomalous nucleotide sharing. This is the immuneACCESS table as TCRdb keeps it, with only in-frame sequences that have V and J called. A part of the clones is gone; compared with another copy, unresolved V genes explain less than half, and the rest is unexplained. Clone size and V and J calls were adopted from that table, with D and trimming inferred from the DNA. Within this sample are around 70,000 clones, with under 80% of them counted one time only. The ten largest clones take up roughly 5.2% of the sample.

The cohort comprised around 690 healthy bone marrow donors. At the time of sampling, every cohort member was nominally healthy, though immune exposures that went unrecorded were likely present. The donor was CMV seropositive and was included in the group of around 300 seropositive cohort members. A peripheral blood sample was collected from each donor, and TCR beta sequencing was performed on peripheral blood mononuclear cells. The Qiagen DNeasy Blood Extraction Kit was used to extract genomic DNA from the blood cell samples. Points the paper makes about the study in general: According to a later analysis, parvovirus B19, influenza, CMV and Epstein-Barr virus appeared linked to several top co-occurrence clusters. When HLA alleles, especially DR and DQ, strongly co-occurred, TCR associations were difficult to assign to individual alleles. Broadly in line with IMGT annotations, most TCR beta V segments showed up in productive rearrangements about 87% or about 30% of the time in an earlier analysis of under 700 of the donors. The presence/absence analyses assumed that sequencing depth was roughly uniform across donors, and that assumption may not be true. Specific HLA alleles were associated with about 17,000 TCR beta sequences at a false discovery rate of 0.05 in a later analysis. According to a later analysis, TCR association rates differed among HLA loci, with DRB1 alleles showing the most associated TCRs and HLA-C alleles showing the fewest. Linkage disequilibrium might explain the correlated functional status among segregating V segments, but an unknown experimental factor could not be excluded. Compared with equally common non-associated chains, HLA-associated TCR beta chains in a later analysis were more clonally expanded and had lower generation probabilities. Some 16 rarely observed V segments, including chromosome 9 orphons, were excluded from the earlier analysis of several hundred of the donors because counts were too low. According to a later analysis, most CMV-associated TCR beta chains appeared to be HLA-restricted, and the HLA associations seemed to be driven largely by CMV exposure. Some IMGT-functional V segments, including TRBV6-2 and TRBV6-3, could not be told apart with the 87-base-pair reads, so those segments were excluded. The classifier was reported to diagnose cytomegalovirus status with high specificity and sensitivity in both the original cohort and the validation cohort. In this cohort, only TCR beta chains were sequenced, and detectable features were limited by the absence of alpha or paired-chain data. While some public TCRs were present in many individuals, most TCR sequences turned up only very rarely across donors. A further reported finding was that TCR beta sequences accurately predicted the HLA-A and HLA-B alleles for most subjects in the first cohort. Compared with the 666-donor mean, donors in an Asian-associated ancestry cluster had fewer N-insertions in productive TCRs, according to a later genetic analysis. The study gave a list of roughly 150 TCR beta chains associated with cytomegalovirus. Immune exposure information for the cohort was limited to CMV serostatus. In vitro tests confirmed that a few of the cytomegalovirus-associated TCR beta chains recognize cytomegalovirus antigens. V-gene and J-gene trimming of TCR beta chains was associated with a missense DCLRE1C variant in a later genetic analysis, and the association was replicated in an independent cohort. Because HLA typing was missing for some donors at each locus, association tests included only the typed subset. A group of highly shared sequence variants was considered likely to be a technical artifact of the sequencing pipeline. According to the authors, the approach could potentially be generalized to other disease states and immunological phenotypes.

The rearrangement combines TRBV5-1 with TRBJ2-5, with 7 bases matching TRBD1. Specimen: PBMCs. This clonotype was sampled from a man between 60 and 70 years old in good health and CMV-seropositive. The DNA sequence follows: TGCGCCAGCAGCTTGGACAGGGGCGAGACCCAGTACTTC. It translates to CASSLDRGETQYF.